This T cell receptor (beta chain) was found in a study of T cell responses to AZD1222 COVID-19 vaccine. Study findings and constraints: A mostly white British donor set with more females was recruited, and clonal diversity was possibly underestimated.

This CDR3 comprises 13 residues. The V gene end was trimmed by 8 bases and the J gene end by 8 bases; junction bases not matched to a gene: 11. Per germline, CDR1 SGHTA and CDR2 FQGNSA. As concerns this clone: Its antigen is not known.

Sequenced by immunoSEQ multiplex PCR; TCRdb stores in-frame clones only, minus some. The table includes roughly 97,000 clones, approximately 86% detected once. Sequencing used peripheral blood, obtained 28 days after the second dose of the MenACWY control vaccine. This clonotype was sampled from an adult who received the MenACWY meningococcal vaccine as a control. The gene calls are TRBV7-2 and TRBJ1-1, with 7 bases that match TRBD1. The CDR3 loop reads CASSRGPGGEAFF. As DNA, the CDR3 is TGTGCCAGCTCGAGGGGGCCCGGCGGGGAAGCTTTCTTT.